This TCR beta chain was obtained from a study of blood T cell repertoires in COVID-19. Germline V CDR1 and CDR2: MNHEY, SMNVEV (reference sequence). V gave up 6 bases and J gave up 0 bases; unmatched junction bases: 2. This CDR3 contains 16 residues. The method was immunoSEQ multiplex PCR; TCRdb's version includes in-frame clones alone and lacks a portion of them. The table lists around 160,000 clones, roughly 84% of them singletons, with approximately 5.7% in the top ten. The chain recombines TRBV27 with TRBJ2-6, with 10 bases matching TRBD1. The source is a woman in her fifties or sixties who had been exposed to COVID-19. Sequences were obtained from PBMCs or T cells enriched from blood (not recorded which). The CDR3 protein is CASSRTGGSGANVLTF. The CDR3 nucleotides are TGTGCCAGCAGCCGGACAGGGGGCTCTGGGGCCAACGTCCTGACTTTC.